The sequence of this T cell receptor (beta chain) was determined in a study of shared clonotypes between healthy human individuals. Study-wide context: CD4 naive and memory got three plates each, CD8 naive two, CD8 memory one. Study findings and constraints: Large depth notwithstanding, sorted-subset sequencing proved incomplete by rarefaction.

Researchers divided each subset's genomic DNA evenly across several immunoSEQ plates. The data were produced by immunoSEQ multiplex PCR, yet TCRdb's version contains in-frame clones alone and is incomplete. Of around 600,000 clones in the sample, around 96% are singletons; the top ten hold 0.095% to 0.14%. Worth noting for this clone: Its specificity is unknown. In the same sample, other DNA sequences code for this CDR3.

Germline V gene sequence: CDR1 SGDLS, CDR2 YYNGEE. The length of the CDR3 is 13 residues. Trimming took off 2 bases at V and 1 base at J, with 4 bases between the two ends. Naive CD8 cells lacked CD45RO, underwent positive selection for CCR7 and left out terminally differentiated effector memory CD45RA+ cells. Caucasian adults living in Nashville, Tennessee, provided all samples. The chain has TRBV9 and TRBJ1-5; D is unresolved. The TCR sequence derives from a woman in her thirties in good health. The source material was naive CD8+ T cells sorted from blood. The CDR3, as DNA: TGTGCCAGCAGCGTCAACAGCAATCAGCCCCAGCATTTT. Translated, it gives CASSVNSNQPQHF.